Listed below are T cell receptor beta chains from one sample, sequenced in a study of OX40 agonist ivuxolimab in advanced cancers. TCRdb's table, derived via immunoSEQ multiplex PCR, lists solely in-frame clones and lacks some. The table shows approximately 47,000 clones, with about 81% occurring only once. The sample in question was CD4+ or CD8+ T cells sorted from blood, obtained in a trial of the OX40 agonist ivuxolimab. All receptors come from an adult with an advanced solid tumor such as melanoma, head and neck, liver or kidney cancer. Both conserved end residues are part of each CDR3. The D gene is left open where the match is weak. Size tells how often a clone was seen (once, few, many) or the class of an expanded clone, and some rows leave it out.

d_call: TRBD1
v_call: TRBV27
clone_size: few
j_call: TRBJ1-6
cdr3_aa: CASSWGQGTSPLHF
cdr3_nt: TGTGCCAGCAGCTGGGGACAGGGGACTTCACCCCTCCACTTT

d_call: .
v_call: TRBV5-1
clone_size: once
j_call: TRBJ2-3
cdr3_aa: CASSTGDTQYF
cdr3_nt: TGCGCCAGCAGCACAGGGGATACGCAGTATTTT

d_call: TRBD1
v_call: TRBV7-9
clone_size: .
j_call: TRBJ1-5
cdr3_aa: CASSPGQAQPQHF
cdr3_nt: TGTGCCAGCAGCCCCGGACAGGCTCAGCCCCAGCATTTT

d_call: .
v_call: TRBV5-4
clone_size: many
j_call: TRBJ2-5
cdr3_aa: CASSLVPSETQYF
cdr3_nt: TGTGCCAGCAGCTTGGTTCCTAGCGAGACCCAGTACTTC

d_call: .
v_call: TRBV7-9
clone_size: .
j_call: TRBJ1-1
cdr3_aa: CASSFQGGRNTEAFF
cdr3_nt: TGTGCCAGCAGCTTCCAGGGCGGGAGGAACACTGAAGCTTTCTTT

d_call: .
v_call: TRBV28
clone_size: .
j_call: TRBJ2-7
cdr3_aa: CASSFLGISYEQYF
cdr3_nt: TGTGCCAGCAGTTTTCTAGGAATCTCCTACGAGCAGTACTTC

d_call: .
v_call: TRBV9
clone_size: .
j_call: TRBJ2-3
cdr3_aa: CASSVEDYTDTQYF
cdr3_nt: TGTGCCAGCAGCGTAGAGGATTACACAGATACGCAGTATTTT

d_call: .
v_call: TRBV19
clone_size: .
j_call: TRBJ1-5
cdr3_aa: CASSAGTGSGQPQHF
cdr3_nt: TGTGCCAGTAGTGCCGGGACGGGGTCAGGACAGCCCCAGCATTTT

d_call: .
v_call: TRBV30
clone_size: .
j_call: TRBJ2-5
cdr3_aa: CASGDGGTQYF
cdr3_nt: TGTGCCTCTGGGGATGGCGGGACCCAGTACTTC

d_call: .
v_call: TRBV6-6
clone_size: once
j_call: TRBJ2-5
cdr3_aa: CASSYSAGGETQYF
cdr3_nt: TGTGCCAGCAGTTACTCCGCAGGGGGGGAGACCCAGTACTTC

d_call: .
v_call: TRBV4-3
clone_size: .
j_call: TRBJ1-5
cdr3_aa: CASSQLSVSYQPQHF
cdr3_nt: TGCGCCAGCAGCCAACTGTCTGTCAGCTATCAGCCCCAGCATTTT

d_call: .
v_call: TRBV6-5
clone_size: .
j_call: TRBJ1-1
cdr3_aa: CASSYGAPYLNTEAFF
cdr3_nt: TGTGCCAGCAGTTACGGGGCCCCGTACTTGAACACTGAAGCTTTCTTT

d_call: .
v_call: TRBV6-5
clone_size: .
j_call: TRBJ2-5
cdr3_aa: CASGTAPETQYF
cdr3_nt: TGTGCCAGCGGAACCGCGCCGGAGACCCAGTACTTC

d_call: .
v_call: TRBV9
clone_size: .
j_call: TRBJ1-4
cdr3_aa: CASSVSTTTNEKLFF
cdr3_nt: TGTGCCAGCAGCGTATCCACAACAACTAATGAAAAACTGTTTTTT

d_call: .
v_call: TRBV5-4
clone_size: .
j_call: TRBJ2-6
cdr3_aa: CASSLALVGANVLTF
cdr3_nt: TGTGCCAGCAGCTTGGCCTTGGTGGGGGCCAACGTCCTGACTTTC

d_call: .
v_call: TRBV5-1
clone_size: .
j_call: TRBJ2-5
cdr3_aa: CASGGTAQETQYF
cdr3_nt: TGCGCCAGCGGAGGGACAGCGCAAGAGACCCAGTACTTC

d_call: TRBD1
v_call: TRBV2
clone_size: .
j_call: TRBJ2-7
cdr3_aa: CASTRGQGVGEQYF
cdr3_nt: TGTGCCAGCACACGGGGACAGGGGGTGGGTGAGCAGTACTTC

d_call: TRBD1
v_call: TRBV5-6
clone_size: once
j_call: TRBJ1-5
cdr3_aa: CASSSLDRADQPQHF
cdr3_nt: TGTGCCAGCAGCTCACTGGACAGGGCGGACCAGCCCCAGCATTTT

d_call: .
v_call: TRBV4-3
clone_size: .
j_call: TRBJ1-2
cdr3_aa: CASSNLLTPGGGYTF
cdr3_nt: TGCGCCAGCAGCAACTTATTGACCCCTGGCGGTGGCTACACCTTC

d_call: .
v_call: TRBV7-8
clone_size: .
j_call: TRBJ1-5
cdr3_aa: CASSQRARPQHF
cdr3_nt: TGTGCCAGCAGCCAAAGGGCGAGGCCCCAGCATTTT

d_call: TRBD1
v_call: TRBV2
clone_size: .
j_call: TRBJ1-4
cdr3_aa: CASSQTFRDRGTNEKLFF
cdr3_nt: TGTGCCAGCAGTCAAACATTCCGGGACAGGGGAACTAATGAAAAACTGTTTTTT

d_call: .
v_call: TRBV18
clone_size: .
j_call: TRBJ1-2
cdr3_aa: CASSPGQPNGYTF
cdr3_nt: TGTGCCAGCTCACCAGGACAGCCGAATGGCTACACCTTC

d_call: .
v_call: TRBV9
clone_size: few
j_call: TRBJ1-2
cdr3_aa: CASSPRTEFHGYTF
cdr3_nt: TGTGCCAGCAGCCCTCGGACAGAATTCCATGGCTACACCTTC

d_call: TRBD2
v_call: TRBV6-5
clone_size: few
j_call: TRBJ2-1
cdr3_aa: CASSPGLAGWEQFF
cdr3_nt: TGTGCCAGCAGCCCAGGACTAGCGGGCTGGGAGCAGTTCTTC

d_call: .
v_call: TRBV6-6
clone_size: .
j_call: TRBJ2-5
cdr3_aa: CATSWSQETQYF
cdr3_nt: TGTGCCACCTCCTGGAGCCAAGAGACCCAGTACTTC

d_call: TRBD1
v_call: TRBV19
clone_size: .
j_call: TRBJ2-5
cdr3_aa: CASSIVNRGETQYF
cdr3_nt: TGTGCCAGTAGTATAGTTAACAGGGGAGAGACCCAGTACTTC

d_call: .
v_call: TRBV10-3
clone_size: .
j_call: TRBJ1-2
cdr3_aa: CAISENSNYGYTF
cdr3_nt: TGTGCCATCAGTGAGAACAGTAACTATGGCTACACCTTC

d_call: TRBD1
v_call: TRBV5-1
clone_size: .
j_call: TRBJ1-2
cdr3_aa: CASSRLPGTDNYGYTF
cdr3_nt: TGCGCCAGCAGCAGATTGCCCGGGACAGATAACTATGGCTACACCTTC

d_call: .
v_call: TRBV28
clone_size: .
j_call: TRBJ2-5
cdr3_aa: CASSLRSPRGTQYF
cdr3_nt: TGTGCCAGCAGTTTAAGGTCCCCCCGTGGGACCCAGTACTTC

d_call: .
v_call: TRBV27
clone_size: .
j_call: TRBJ2-7
cdr3_aa: CASSLGQRDYEQYF
cdr3_nt: TGTGCCAGCAGTTTAGGGCAGAGAGACTACGAGCAGTACTTC

d_call: TRBD1
v_call: TRBV4-3
clone_size: few
j_call: TRBJ2-7
cdr3_aa: CASSPTSDRGEQYF
cdr3_nt: TGCGCCAGCAGCCCTACCTCGGACAGGGGTGAGCAGTACTTC

d_call: .
v_call: TRBV7-7
clone_size: .
j_call: TRBJ1-3
cdr3_aa: CASSLEGFGNTIYF
cdr3_nt: TGTGCCAGCAGCTTAGAAGGGTTTGGAAACACCATATATTTT

d_call: .
v_call: TRBV7-2
clone_size: .
j_call: TRBJ2-7
cdr3_aa: CASSLAESYQHNEQYF
cdr3_nt: TGTGCCAGCAGCTTAGCGGAGTCCTACCAACACAACGAGCAGTACTTC

d_call: TRBD2
v_call: TRBV15
clone_size: .
j_call: TRBJ2-1
cdr3_aa: CATSRETSGIGNEQFF
cdr3_nt: TGTGCCACCAGCAGGGAAACTAGCGGGATAGGAAATGAGCAGTTCTTC

d_call: .
v_call: TRBV5-4
clone_size: .
j_call: TRBJ1-2
cdr3_aa: CASSPGTVGYTF
cdr3_nt: TGTGCCAGCAGCCCCGGGACCGTTGGCTACACCTTC

d_call: .
v_call: TRBV19
clone_size: .
j_call: TRBJ1-1
cdr3_aa: CASSMSPNTEAFF
cdr3_nt: TGTGCCAGTAGTATGTCACCGAACACTGAAGCTTTCTTT

d_call: TRBD1
v_call: TRBV7-2
clone_size: .
j_call: TRBJ1-5
cdr3_aa: CASRFTSQGDQPQHF
cdr3_nt: TGTGCCAGCAGATTTACGTCACAGGGGGATCAGCCCCAGCATTTT

d_call: .
v_call: TRBV7-2
clone_size: .
j_call: TRBJ1-2
cdr3_aa: CASSLDPGGANTF
cdr3_nt: TGTGCCAGCAGCCTAGACCCCGGGGGGGCAAACACCTTC

d_call: .
v_call: TRBV9
clone_size: .
j_call: TRBJ1-4
cdr3_aa: CASSGTSGITNEKLFF
cdr3_nt: TGTGCCAGCAGCGGGACCTCAGGGATAACTAATGAAAAACTGTTTTTT

d_call: .
v_call: TRBV5-8
clone_size: .
j_call: TRBJ2-7
cdr3_aa: CASSLPGPAYEQYF
cdr3_nt: TGTGCCAGCAGCCTACCGGGACCGGCCTACGAGCAGTACTTC

d_call: TRBD2
v_call: TRBV4-3
clone_size: .
j_call: TRBJ2-1
cdr3_aa: CASSLNLRLAGGPSEQFF
cdr3_nt: TGCGCCAGCAGCCTTAACCTTAGACTAGCGGGAGGGCCTAGTGAGCAGTTCTTC

d_call: .
v_call: TRBV2
clone_size: .
j_call: TRBJ2-7
cdr3_aa: CASSASLSYEQYF
cdr3_nt: TGTGCCAGCAGTGCTAGTTTGTCCTACGAGCAGTACTTC

d_call: .
v_call: TRBV19
clone_size: .
j_call: TRBJ1-2
cdr3_aa: CASISTALPSYGYTF
cdr3_nt: TGTGCCAGTATTTCAACGGCATTGCCTAGCTATGGCTACACCTTC

d_call: .
v_call: TRBV5-5
clone_size: once
j_call: TRBJ2-7
cdr3_aa: CASSWTETYEQYF
cdr3_nt: TGTGCCAGCAGCTGGACTGAGACCTACGAGCAGTACTTC

d_call: TRBD1
v_call: TRBV7-8
clone_size: .
j_call: TRBJ1-5
cdr3_aa: CASSQDRTGYSNQPQHF
cdr3_nt: TGTGCCAGCAGCCAGGATAGGACAGGGTATAGCAATCAGCCCCAGCATTTT